A selection of T cell receptor beta chains follows, all from one sample in a study of control samples from healthy donors and cancer patients. Only in-frame clones appear in the TCRdb table, and some are missing; sequencing was by immunoSEQ multiplex PCR. This sample carries some 130,000 clones, about 95% of them seen once, and the ten largest clones take about 3.6%. The sample consisted of blood. The receptors derive from a man in his thirties or forties in good health. The CDR3 runs from the conserved cysteine through the conserved F or W. The D gene is left open where the match is weak. Expanded clones get a size class; other rows say once, few or many, or leave the size out.

TRBV4-3	TRBD1	TRBJ1-2	NA	TGCGCCAGCAGCCAAGGACAGACAGGGGATCTTTATGGCTACACCTTC	CASSQGQTGDLYGYTF
TRBV6-5	NA	TRBJ1-3	NA	TGTGCCAGCAGTCCGGACCCAGGCTCTGGAAACACCATATATTTT	CASSPDPGSGNTIYF
TRBV9	NA	TRBJ1-1	NA	TGTGCCAGCAGCCCCGTCGCCAGGGGGAACACTGAAGCTTTCTTT	CASSPVARGNTEAFF
TRBV7-9	NA	TRBJ2-5	NA	TGTGCCAGCAGCTTAGCGACGCAGGGGAGGAGGGTGGAGACCCAGTACTTC	CASSLATQGRRVETQYF
TRBV7-9	NA	TRBJ1-1	NA	TGTGCCAGCAGGCAGGGCTTCACTGAAGCTTTCTTT	CASRQGFTEAFF
TRBV9	NA	TRBJ2-1	NA	TGTGCCAGCAGCCCTCCTCTTAACAATGAGCAGTTCTTC	CASSPPLNNEQFF
TRBV14	TRBD2	TRBJ2-1	NA	TGTGCCAGCAGCCGAAGGAGACTAGCTTCGGGGGATGAGCAGTTCTTC	CASSRRRLASGDEQFF
TRBV20-1	TRBD1	TRBJ1-3	NA	TGCAGTGCTAGTGGGATGGGGACAGCTGGAAACACCATATATTTT	CSASGMGTAGNTIYF
TRBV27	NA	TRBJ2-7	NA	TGTGCCAGCAGTTTATCGGGTGACACGACCTACGAGCAGTACTTC	CASSLSGDTTYEQYF
TRBV9	NA	TRBJ2-3	once	TGTGCCAGCAGCGTGGTTCTAAGCACAGATACGCAGTATTTT	CASSVVLSTDTQYF
TRBV4-3	TRBD1	TRBJ1-6	few	TGCGCCAGCAGCCAATCTCGGGACAGCCATTCACCCCTCCACTTT	CASSQSRDSHSPLHF
TRBV20-1	NA	TRBJ1-4	NA	TGCAGTGCTAGTTCCTTACCAGGCGCAACTAATGAAAAACTGTTTTTT	CSASSLPGATNEKLFF
TRBV7-2	NA	TRBJ2-7	once	TGTGCCAGCAGCCCCGGACCGGCCTACGAGCAGTACTTC	CASSPGPAYEQYF
TRBV2	NA	TRBJ1-1	few	TGTGCCGCCGTCCGGGCTGAAGCTTTCTTT	CAAVRAEAFF
TRBV7-8	NA	TRBJ2-3	NA	TGTGCCACAGCGCCCGGGGCCACAGATACGCAGTATTTT	CATAPGATDTQYF
TRBV21-1	NA	TRBJ2-7	NA	TGTGCCAGCAGCAAAACCCCCAGTGATGGGACAACTTCAGGGAGGCAGTACTTC	CASSKTPSDGTTSGRQYF
TRBV25-1	NA	TRBJ1-2	NA	TGTGCCAGCAGTGGCCTCCAGGCAAACTATGGCTACACCTTC	CASSGLQANYGYTF
TRBV29-1	NA	TRBJ2-5	NA	TGCAGCGTTGAAGGGGGAGCGGGCAGGGAGACCCAGTACTTC	CSVEGGAGRETQYF
TRBV9	NA	TRBJ1-2	NA	TGTGCCAGCAGCCCCTCAGGGGATTTCTATGGCTACACCTTC	CASSPSGDFYGYTF
TRBV18	TRBD1	TRBJ1-6	once	TGTGCCAGCTCACCAAAACCGGGACAGTTAGATTCACCCCTCCACTTT	CASSPKPGQLDSPLHF
TRBV19	NA	TRBJ1-5	NA	TGTGCCAGTGATAACCCTAGGGGGCAGCCCCAGCATTTT	CASDNPRGQPQHF
TRBV11-2	NA	TRBJ1-2	NA	TGTGCCAGCAGCTTAGGGCAGGGCGGCTATGGCTACACCTTC	CASSLGQGGYGYTF
TRBV27	TRBD1	TRBJ2-3	NA	TGTGCCAGCAATGGAAGGGACAGTTTTATAGATACGCAGTATTTT	CASNGRDSFIDTQYF
TRBV5-1	NA	TRBJ2-3	NA	TGCGCCAGCAGCTTGGCAGGGTTGGATTGGGACACAGATACGCAGTATTTT	CASSLAGLDWDTDTQYF
TRBV7-9	NA	TRBJ1-1	NA	TGTGCCAGCAGCTTAGTGGAGAACACTGAAGCTTTCTTT	CASSLVENTEAFF
TRBV4-3	NA	TRBJ2-1	NA	TGCGCCAGCAGCCAAGATGAGTCCAAAAATGAGCAGTTCTTC	CASSQDESKNEQFF
TRBV12-3/TRBV12-4	NA	TRBJ2-5	NA	TGTGCCAGCAGTCCGGGGTCAGAGACCCAGTACTTC	CASSPGSETQYF
TRBV4-3	TRBD2	TRBJ2-5	NA	TGCGCCAGCAGCCAAGATTTCAGCGGGGGGGTGGAGACCCAGTACTTC	CASSQDFSGGVETQYF
TRBV30	NA	TRBJ2-3	NA	TGTGCCTGGAGTCTGAAGATGGATTCAGGGGAATCCGGAGATACGCAGTATTTT	CAWSLKMDSGESGDTQYF
TRBV6-5	NA	TRBJ2-7	NA	TGTGCCAGCAGTTACGGGACACCTGGCGAGCAGTACTTC	CASSYGTPGEQYF
TRBV9	NA	TRBJ1-3	NA	TGTGCCAGCAGCTATACCAGGGCTGGAAACACCATATATTTT	CASSYTRAGNTIYF
TRBV4-1	TRBD1	TRBJ1-3	NA	TGCGCCAGCAGCCAAGATTCGGCAGGGGGGAACACCATATATTTT	CASSQDSAGGNTIYF
TRBV7-2	NA	TRBJ1-2	NA	TGTGCCAGCAGCTTAGCGGGGGATAACTATGGCTACACCTTC	CASSLAGDNYGYTF
TRBV19	TRBD1	TRBJ2-7	NA	TGTGCCAGTAGCCCCGGGACAGGGGGCTACGAGCAGTACTTC	CASSPGTGGYEQYF
TRBV12-1	NA	TRBJ2-5	NA	TGTGCCAGCAGCTTTGATTCCTCTAGCGGGGGGGGAGGGACCCAGTACTTC	CASSFDSSSGGGGTQYF
TRBV3-1/TRBV3-2	NA	TRBJ1-5	NA	TGTGCCAGCAGCTCAGGGATTGATCAGCCCCAGCATTTT	CASSSGIDQPQHF
TRBV19	NA	TRBJ2-7	NA	TGTGCCAGTAGTCCGCTCGGGCCCCTCTCCTACGAGCAGTACTTC	CASSPLGPLSYEQYF
TRBV30	TRBD2	TRBJ2-7	NA	TGTGCCTGGAGTACGCTAGCGGGGGGGTTGTACGAGCAGTACTTC	CAWSTLAGGLYEQYF
TRBV5-8	NA	TRBJ2-2	NA	TGTGCCAGCATCCAGATCTGGAGCGGGGAGCTGTTTTTT	CASIQIWSGELFF
TRBV4-2	TRBD2	TRBJ2-7	NA	TGTGCCAGCAGCCAAGAACGGGGGGGTTCCTACGAGCAGTACTTC	CASSQERGGSYEQYF
TRBV19	NA	TRBJ2-7	once	TGTGCCAGTAGACAACTACAGGGTAGCGAGCAGTACTTC	CASRQLQGSEQYF
TRBV7-9	TRBD1	TRBJ1-1	NA	TGTGCCAGCAGCGGACAGGGGCGCACTGAAGCTTTCTTT	CASSGQGRTEAFF
TRBV6-2/TRBV6-3	TRBD1	TRBJ2-1	NA	TGTGCCAGCAGTTACTCCGGACAGGGATACAATGAGCAGTTCTTC	CASSYSGQGYNEQFF
TRBV19	NA	TRBJ1-3	NA	TGTGCCAGTAGTACCAGGGGCTCTGGAAACACCATATATTTT	CASSTRGSGNTIYF
TRBV28	NA	TRBJ1-2	NA	TGTGCCAGCCGAGTAGGGGGCTATGGCTACACCTTC	CASRVGGYGYTF